The present TCR beta chain was sequenced within a study of T cell repertoires in cytomegalovirus infection. Overall study: Both a matching HLA type and CMV infection were indicated by public TCR beta signatures. Study-level findings and limits: Cumulative frequency of public TCR beta families picked out carriers of CMV plus the relevant HLA. There were HLA-C-restricted CMV-specific TCR beta clonotypes dominating the ex vivo response.

The sample holds a few counts of this clonotype. Its cognate antigen is unknown. CDR3 length: 15 residues. The germline CDR1 and CDR2 sequences are MNHEY and SVGAGI. V lost 6 bases to trimming and J lost 1 base, with 15 bases between them. MiXCR, applied by TCRdb to the reads, yields one record per CDR3 protein. The table lists about 490,000 distinct CDR3 sequences, approximately 15% of them singletons. Sequencing was done on a sample of CD8+ T cells from PBMCs. This clonotype was sampled from a human donor in good health (CMV status not recorded). Some clones in this sample may be carry-over from other donors' samples. The chain joins TRBV6-5 to TRBJ1-1; D not certain. In DNA form, the CDR3 reads TGTGCCAGCAGCGGAAAGGGCGCGCAGAACACTGAAGCTTTCTTT. Translation: CASSGKGAQNTEAFF.